Each of the 21 T cell receptor beta chains below was sequenced from the same sample in a study of cytomegalovirus exposure and HLA in healthy donors. A multiplex PCR was run with 60 Vbeta primers and 13 Jbeta primers. TCRdb's copy holds only in-frame clones and misses some; the assay was immunoSEQ multiplex PCR. The sample contains 130,000 to 150,000 clones, 70% to 80% of which appear only once. The source material was PBMCs. The receptors stem from a man aged 18-30 years in good health and CMV-seronegative.

This chain's CDR3 is CASSLRAGGRDHYEQYF. The CDR3 DNA reads TGTGCCAGCAGTCTCCGGGCAGGGGGCAGGGACCATTACGAGCAGTACTTC. The rearrangement links TRBV5-4 to TRBJ2-7; 8 nucleotides agree with TRBD1. Germline CDR1 and CDR2: SGHNT and YYREEE (reference sequence). V lost 5 bases and J lost 4; bases outside the gene matches: 17. The CDR3 sequence is 17 residues long.

The chain joins TRBV6-4 to TRBJ2-7, with D maybe TRBD2 (7 bases). This CDR3 region has 17 residues. The germline V gene has CDR1 MRHNA and CDR2 SNTAGT. V dropped 2 bases and J dropped 2 bases, with 19 bases sitting between them. In DNA, the CDR3 is TGTGCCAGCAGTGACCCAAAAGGGGGGGGGAGAACCTACGAGCAGTACTTC. Translated: CASSDPKGGGRTYEQYF.

The chain is built from TRBV10-3 and TRBJ2-3; TRBD2 matches 15 bases. The germline V gene has CDR1 ENHRY and CDR2 SYGVKD. Trimming at V came to 5 bases and at J to 2 bases, leaving 5 bases not matched to a gene. The CDR3 is 17 residues long. The CDR3, as DNA: TGTGCCATCAGTCGGGGGACTAGCGGGAGGTACACAGATACGCAGTATTTT. Amino acids: CAISRGTSGRYTDTQYF.

In its sample, this clone was seen a few times. The rearrangement joins TRBV10-1 to TRBJ2-3; TRBD2 agrees at 7 bases. Germline values: CDR1 WNHNN, CDR2 SYGVQD (reference sequence). Trimming cost V 4 bases and J 3 bases; bases outside gene matches: 4. This CDR3 comprises 14 residues. CDR3 loop: CASSAGGSTDTQYF. In DNA, the CDR3 is TGCGCCAGCAGTGCCGGCGGGAGTACAGATACGCAGTATTTT.

In this sample, this clone turned up once. The chain is built from TRBV18 and TRBJ1-1, with D uncertain. The CDR3 consists of 15 residues. Trimming pared 3 bases from V and 0 bases from J, leaving 11 bases between. From germline, CDR1 is KGHSH and CDR2 LQKENI. As DNA, the CDR3 is TGTGCCAGCTCACCGGGCCTTTCCGTGAACACTGAAGCTTTCTTT. It translates to CASSPGLSVNTEAFF.

The V gene is TRBV6-4, the J gene TRBJ2-2, with 7 nucleotides matching TRBD2. CDR1 is MRHNA and CDR2 is SNTAGT in the germline V gene. The CDR3 is made up of 14 amino acids. The V and J ends lost 5 bases and 7 bases, in that order; junction bases with no gene match: 7. The CDR3 region is CASSPTSAGGELFF. CDR3 in DNA: TGTGCCAGCAGTCCAACTAGCGCGGGCGGGGAGCTGTTTTTT.

For the CDR3, the DNA is TGTGCCAGCAGTTCCCCCCGGACAGCACCCAACTATGGCTACACCTTC. As protein: CASSSPRTAPNYGYTF. This rearrangement joins TRBV27 to TRBJ1-2; D may be TRBD1 (6 bases). The CDR3 length is 16 residues. V lost 4 bases and J 2 bases, leaving 17 bases between the germline ends. The V gene's germline CDR1 is MNHEY and CDR2 SMNVEV (reference sequence).

As regards this clone: The sample has other DNA sequences that encode this CDR3 too. This rearrangement joins TRBV6-5 to TRBJ1-6, with TRBD1 matching over 7 bases. Trimming cost V 4 bases and J 7 bases; bases outside gene matches: 4. Germline values: CDR1 MNHEY, CDR2 SVGAGI. The CDR3 consists of 14 residues. The CDR3 here is CASSFGTVNSPLHF. The CDR3 DNA reads TGTGCCAGCAGTTTTGGGACAGTCAATTCACCCCTCCACTTT.

The chain employs TRBV15 and TRBJ2-2, with a possible D match to TRBD2 (5 bases). CDR3 length equals 14 residues. Germline assignment: CDR1 LNHNV and CDR2 YYDKDF (reference sequence). The V end lost 0 bases, the J end lost 8 bases, and 10 bases lay between the germline ends. This chain's CDR3 is CATSRDPGTGELFF. The CDR3 region has the DNA TGTGCCACCAGCAGAGATCCGGGAACAGGGGAGCTGTTTTTT.

A single count supports this clone. This chain joins TRBV27 and TRBJ1-2; perhaps TRBD1 as D (6 bases). Deletions cut 2 bases from V and 8 bases from J, with 15 bases between. The CDR3 loop spans 14 amino acids. Germline CDR1 is MNHEY and CDR2 is SMNVEV (reference sequence). The CDR3 sequence: CASSLMGTLVGYTF. The CDR3 DNA reads as TGTGCCAGCAGTTTAATGGGGACACTCGTAGGCTACACCTTC.

V and J are TRBV11-2 and TRBJ2-1; 10 nucleotides agree with TRBD2. CDR1 and CDR2 (germline): SGHAT, FQNNGV. CDR3 length: 18 residues. Trimming cost V 4 bases and J 0 bases; bases outside gene matches: 9. The CDR3 DNA reads as TGTGCCAGCAGCTCCCTAGCGGGAGTCCCGAGCTCCTACAATGAGCAGTTCTTC. Its translation is CASSSLAGVPSSYNEQFF.

The V gene is TRBV28, the J gene TRBJ2-7, with D uncertain. There are 20 residues in the CDR3. Between the trimmed V and J ends, which lost 5 bases and 5 bases, there was a span of 34 bases. Germline lookup yields CDR1 MDHEN and CDR2 SYDVKM. The CDR3 loop reads CASSPTWAAHSVWILDEQYF. The DNA for the CDR3 is TGTGCCAGCAGTCCGACCTGGGCAGCCCACTCCGTATGGATTTTAGACGAGCAGTACTTC.

The V gene is TRBV27, the J gene TRBJ1-2; no firm D call. CDR1 and CDR2 (germline): MNHEY, SMNVEV (reference sequence). Trimming stripped 4 bases from V and 0 bases from J, with 3 bases between. This CDR3 has 12 residues. The CDR3 spells CASSSTNYGYTF. CDR3 bases: TGTGCCAGCAGTTCCACTAACTATGGCTACACCTTC.

In its sample, this clone was seen a few times. The rearrangement joins TRBV11-2 to TRBJ2-5, with a weak D call TRBD2 (5 bases). Germline assignment: CDR1 SGHAT and CDR2 FQNNGV. Trimming removed 1 base from V and 0 bases from J, with 15 bases in between. This CDR3 comprises 17 residues. The CDR3 sequence is CASSLGETRAYQETQYF. CDR3 DNA: TGTGCCAGCAGCTTAGGGGAGACAAGGGCGTACCAAGAGACCCAGTACTTC.

The CDR3, as DNA: TGTGCCAGCAGTCCCACTAGCGGTACCTACAATGAGCAGTTCTTC. This gives the protein CASSPTSGTYNEQFF. The rearrangement uses TRBV6-1 and TRBJ2-1; TRBD2 agrees at 8 bases. The CDR3 has 15 residues. CDR1 is MNHNS and CDR2 is SASEGT in the germline V gene. J gave up 2 bases and V 5 bases, and 5 bases lay outside the gene matches.

This clone was detected a few times. This sequence joins TRBV11-2 and TRBJ2-5; 11 bases are a match to TRBD1. Germline V gene data show CDR1 as SGHAT and CDR2 as FQNNGV. The CDR3 runs 16 residues. V shed 5 bases and J 5 bases; nucleotides not matched to a gene: 10. This CDR3 reads CASSTGTGGVFETQYF. CDR3 in DNA: TGTGCCAGCAGCACGGGGACAGGGGGTGTCTTTGAGACCCAGTACTTC.

The chain combines TRBV11-2 with TRBJ1-1; D perhaps matches TRBD1 (5 bases). Germline assignment: CDR1 SGHAT and CDR2 FQNNGV. The germline V and J ends were trimmed by 3 bases and 0 bases, with 8 bases remaining between them. This CDR3 is built from 14 residues. The CDR3 loop reads CASSFAGMNTEAFF. The CDR3 nucleotides are TGTGCCAGCAGCTTCGCAGGGATGAACACTGAAGCTTTCTTT.

This chain connects TRBV7-8 to TRBJ2-7; no definite D call. The CDR3 is 15 amino acids. Germline lookup yields CDR1 SGHVS and CDR2 FQNEAQ. V was clipped by 5 bases and J by 4 bases, with 18 bases between them. The CDR3 sequence is CASSHTRGVEYEQYF. DNA for the CDR3: TGTGCCAGCAGCCATACCAGAGGAGTAGAATACGAGCAGTACTTC.

The chain has TRBV2 and TRBJ1-5; the match to TRBD1 covers 8 bases. The length of the CDR3 is 15 residues. Per germline, CDR1 SNHLY and CDR2 FYNNEI. With V trimmed by 4 bases and J by 3 bases, 5 bases remained unmatched. The CDR3 DNA is TGTGCCAGCAGTGCCCAGGGGGCCCCCAATCAGCCCCAGCATTTT. Protein sequence: CASSAQGAPNQPQHF.

This sequence joins TRBV6-5 and TRBJ2-5, with 7 bases that match TRBD1. The end of the DNA fits TRBJ2-7 better, so the J call may be wrong. The CDR3 covers 14 residues. Germline-derived CDR1 and CDR2 are MNHEY and SVGAGI. The CDR3 reads CASTGQVGPYEQYF. The DNA of the CDR3 is TGTGCCAGCACCGGACAGGTCGGACCCTACGAGCAGTACTTC.

The J gene is TRBJ2-7, the V gene TRBV15; D not certain. The V gene lost 0 bases and the J gene lost 0 bases, with 12 bases spanning the gap. CDR1 and CDR2 from the germline V gene are LNHNV and YYDKDF (reference sequence). The CDR3 is made up of 16 amino acids. In nucleotides, the CDR3 is TGTGCCACCAGCAGAGAGGCGGTTATCAGCTCCTACGAGCAGTACTTC. Amino acids: CATSREAVISSYEQYF.